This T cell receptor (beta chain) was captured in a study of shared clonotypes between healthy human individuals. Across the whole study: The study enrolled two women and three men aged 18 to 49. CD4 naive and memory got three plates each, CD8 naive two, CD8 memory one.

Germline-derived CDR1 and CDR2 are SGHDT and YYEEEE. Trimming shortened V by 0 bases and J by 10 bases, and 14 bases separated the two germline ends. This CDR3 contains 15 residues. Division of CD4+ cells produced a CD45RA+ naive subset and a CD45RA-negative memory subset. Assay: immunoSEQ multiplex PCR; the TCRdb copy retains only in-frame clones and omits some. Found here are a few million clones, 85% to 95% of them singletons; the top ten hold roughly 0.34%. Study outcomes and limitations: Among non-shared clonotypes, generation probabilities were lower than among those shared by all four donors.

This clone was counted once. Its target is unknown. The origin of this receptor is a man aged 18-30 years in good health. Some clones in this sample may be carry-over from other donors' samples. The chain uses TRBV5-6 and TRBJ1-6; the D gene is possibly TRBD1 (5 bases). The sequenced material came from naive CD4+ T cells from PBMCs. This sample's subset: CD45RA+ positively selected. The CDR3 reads CASSLGGVLNSPLHF. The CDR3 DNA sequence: TGTGCCAGCAGCTTGGGGGGGGTTCTCAACTCACCCCTCCACTTT.